This passage covers 15 T cell receptor beta chains from one sample sequenced in a study of CD8+ T cells in alopecia areata. Following RNA extraction, reverse transcription yielded cDNA that acted as the sequencing template. Generated by immunoSEQ multiplex PCR, the TCRdb table keeps only in-frame clones and is missing some. Of about 160,000 clones listed, around three fifths are singletons. Stated treatment: oral pan-JAK inhibitor, 5-10 mg twice daily. The sample was CD4+ T cells sorted from blood, taken at week 24, from a patient treated with tofacitinib. Receptors were obtained from a human donor with alopecia areata.

This clone was observed once. The rearrangement joins TRBV5-5 to TRBJ2-5, with D unresolved. CDR3 size: 14 residues. V lost 4 bases to trimming and J lost 5 bases, with 15 bases between them. The V gene's germline CDR1 is SGHKS and CDR2 YYEKEE (reference sequence). The CDR3 region has the DNA TGTGCCAGCAGCCTAAGCTCTGGTTCGGAGACCCAGTACTTC. This sequence encodes CASSLSSGSETQYF.

The V gene is TRBV15, the J gene TRBJ1-1, with D hard to call. The CDR3 consists of 13 residues. Germline CDR1 LNHNV, CDR2 YYDKDF (reference sequence). V was cut by 4 bases and J by 1 base, with 7 bases left in between. In DNA, the CDR3 is TGTGCCACCAGCACAAAATGGAACACTGAAGCTTTCTTT. This encodes CATSTKWNTEAFF.

In its sample, this clone was seen a few times. V and J are TRBV14 and TRBJ2-7, with TRBD2 as a possible D gene (5 bases). Germline CDR1 is SGHDN and CDR2 is FVKESK. Trimming shortened V by 1 base and J by 6 bases, and 16 bases separated the two germline ends. The CDR3 runs to 15 residues. The CDR3 nucleotides read TGTGCCAGCAGCCAAGTGCCCGGGAACTCGGGCGAGCAGTACTTC. It translates to CASSQVPGNSGEQYF. Full variable domain (missing parts from reference TRBV14 and TRBJ2-7): EAGVTQFPSHSVIEKGQTVTLRCDPISGHDNLYWYRRVMGKEIKFLLHFVKESKQDESGMPNNRFLAERTGGTYSTLKVQPAELEDSGVYFCASSQVPGNSGEQYFGPGTRLTVT.

A single count supports this clone. The chain carries TRBV6-6 and TRBJ1-5; the D is unclear. This CDR3 contains 12 residues. Trimming took 7 bases from V and 3 from J, leaving 7 bases between them. Germline V gene lookup returns CDR1 MNHNY and CDR2 SVGAGI (reference sequence). The CDR3 DNA reads TGTGCCAGCACGACTCTCAATCAGCCCCAGCATTTT. Translation gives CASTTLNQPQHF.

This clone was counted once. The chain combines TRBV6-5 with TRBJ2-7, with D perhaps matching TRBD1 or TRBD2 (6 bases each). Germline V gives CDR1 MNHEY, CDR2 SVGAGI. The CDR3 runs 13 residues. The germline V and J ends were trimmed by 6 bases and 5 bases, with 14 bases remaining between them. The chain's CDR3 is CASSIRGLDEQYF. As DNA, the CDR3 is TGTGCCAGCAGCATCAGGGGACTGGACGAGCAGTACTTC.

CDR3 loop: CASSLGQAGWYF. The CDR3 DNA is TGTGCCAGCAGCTTAGGGCAAGCTGGGTGGTATTTT. This chain joins TRBV7-8 and TRBJ2-3; the D is unclear. Germline lookup yields CDR1 SGHVS and CDR2 FQNEAQ. The CDR3 spans 12 residues. The V end was cut by 1 base, the J end by 14 bases, with 13 bases between. Filled out from reference TRBV7-8 and TRBJ2-3, the complete variable domain reads GAGVSQSPRYKVAKRGQDVALRCDPISGHVSLFWYQQALGQGPEFLTYFQNEAQLDKSGLPSDRFFAERPEGSVSTLKIQRTQQEDSAVYLCASSLGQAGWYFGPGTRLTVL.

This clone has a handful of counts. The CDR3 DNA reads as TGTGCCAGCAGCCCTACCCCGGGACACTACTACGAGCAGTACTTC. This gives the protein CASSPTPGHYYEQYF. The chain uses TRBV7-3 and TRBJ2-7; tentative D call: TRBD1 (6 bases). Germline V lookup: CDR1 SGHTA, CDR2 FQGTGA. The V end was cut by 5 bases, the J end by 3 bases, with 17 bases between. The CDR3 has 15 amino acids.

The DNA of the CDR3 is TGCGCCAGCAGCTTTACAGGGGGCAATCAGCCCCAGCATTTT. Translated: CASSFTGGNQPQHF. The rearrangement uses TRBV5-1 and TRBJ1-5; TRBD1 matches 7 bases. CDR1 is SGHRS and CDR2 is YFSETQ in the germline V gene. This CDR3 spans 14 amino acids. V shed 2 bases and J 2 bases; nucleotides not matched to a gene: 1.

The V and J genes are TRBV6-5 and TRBJ2-1; possibly TRBD1 or TRBD2 for D (5 bases each). V was pared by 0 bases and J by 0 bases, with 6 bases between. Germline V CDR1 and CDR2: MNHEY, SVGAGI. The CDR3 extends over 15 amino acids. The CDR3, as DNA: TGTGCCAGCAGTTACTCAGGGACCTCCTACAATGAGCAGTTCTTC. It codes for CASSYSGTSYNEQFF.

This clone has just one count. V usage is TRBV30 and J usage is TRBJ2-3; TRBD2 matches at 8 bases. Germline CDR1 GTSNPN, CDR2 SVGIG (reference sequence). This CDR3 contains 15 residues. With 2 bases clipped from V and 3 bases from J, the junction kept 7 bases outside the gene matches. The CDR3 spells CAWSRLAGRTDTQYF. DNA for the CDR3: TGTGCCTGGAGTAGGTTAGCGGGGAGAACAGATACGCAGTATTTT. Combining the CDR3 with reference TRBV30 and TRBJ2-3 gives the whole variable domain SQTIHQWPATLVQPVGSPLSLECTVEGTSNPNLYWYRQAAGRGLQLLFYSVGIGQISSEVPQNLSASRPQDRQFILSSKKLLLSDSGFYLCAWSRLAGRTDTQYFGPGTRLTVL.

The chain couples TRBV30 to TRBJ1-6; TRBD1 aligns across 8 bases. Trimming cost V 3 bases and J 7 bases; bases outside gene matches: 2. This CDR3 contains 13 residues. CDR1 is GTSNPN, CDR2 SVGIG, per germline (reference sequence). CDR3 residues: CAWSGTGNSPLHF. In nucleotides, the CDR3 is TGTGCCTGGAGCGGGACAGGCAATTCACCCCTCCACTTT.

The J gene is TRBJ1-6, the V gene TRBV5-1; D ambiguous. This CDR3 is built from 13 residues. Deletions cut 4 bases from V and 9 bases from J, with 11 bases between. Germline V gene data show CDR1 as SGHRS and CDR2 as YFSETQ. CDR3 coding DNA: TGCGCCAGCAGCCGTTCGGCGGGTTCACCCCTCCACTTT. This gives the protein CASSRSAGSPLHF.

The chain links TRBV27 to TRBJ1-5; D possibly corresponds to TRBD1 (5 bases). Trimming shortened V by 5 bases and J by 6 bases, and 11 bases separated the two germline ends. The CDR3 is 13 amino acids. Germline-derived CDR1 and CDR2 are MNHEY and SMNVEV (reference sequence). CDR3 sequence: CASSVQGGQPQHF. The CDR3 nucleotides read TGTGCCAGCAGTGTCCAGGGTGGTCAGCCCCAGCATTTT.

The chain has TRBV29-1 and TRBJ1-1; D is unclear. CDR1 is SQVTM, CDR2 ANQGSEA, per germline. Trimming cost V 5 bases and J 7 bases, with 11 bases left between them. The CDR3 has 11 residues. CDR3 sequence: CSVSERVEAFF. The CDR3 DNA reads as TGCAGCGTTTCGGAGCGTGTTGAAGCTTTCTTT.

V and J are TRBV19 and TRBJ2-5, with D tentatively TRBD1 (6 bases). Trimming cost V 5 bases and J 4 bases, with 11 bases left between them. Looked up from germline, CDR1 is LNHDA and CDR2 is SQIVND (reference sequence). The CDR3 sequence is 13 residues long. This CDR3 reads CASSPWGPETQYF. The CDR3 bases are TGTGCCAGTAGTCCTTGGGGGCCAGAGACCCAGTACTTC.